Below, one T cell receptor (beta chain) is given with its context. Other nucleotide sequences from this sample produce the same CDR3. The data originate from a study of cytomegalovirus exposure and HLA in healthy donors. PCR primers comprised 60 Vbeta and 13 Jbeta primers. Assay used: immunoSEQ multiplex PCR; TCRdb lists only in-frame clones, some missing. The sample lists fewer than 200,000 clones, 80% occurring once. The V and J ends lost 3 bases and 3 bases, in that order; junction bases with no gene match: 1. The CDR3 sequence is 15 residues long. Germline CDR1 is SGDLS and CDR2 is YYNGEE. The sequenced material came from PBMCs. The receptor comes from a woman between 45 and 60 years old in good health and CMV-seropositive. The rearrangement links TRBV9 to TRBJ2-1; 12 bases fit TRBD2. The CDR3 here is CASSEGLAGYNEQFF. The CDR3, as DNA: TGTGCCAGCAGCGAGGGACTAGCGGGCTACAATGAGCAGTTCTTC.